The 10 T cell receptor beta chains below come from one sample, sequenced in a study of neurological immune-mediated disorders. Via MiXCR, TCRdb re-called the 5' RACE reads, giving one row per CDR3 protein. The sample yields roughly 80,000 distinct CDR3 sequences, 5.8% seen once. Time point denoted: longitudinal time-point 2. Material for sequencing was PBMCs. The receptors originated from a woman aged 60-70 years with multiple sclerosis.

The J gene is TRBJ2-7, the V gene TRBV6-2 or TRBV6-3; 13 nucleotides match TRBD2. The CDR3 is 18 amino acids. Germline CDR1 MNHEY, CDR2 SVGEGT. With 6 bases clipped from V and 1 base from J, the junction kept 12 bases outside the gene matches. This CDR3 reads CASSPYGLAGVKSYEQYF. The DNA of the CDR3 is TGTGCCAGCAGCCCATACGGACTAGCGGGGGTTAAGTCCTACGAGCAGTACTTC.

This clonotype was seen many times. The V call is TRBV20-1, the J call TRBJ1-3; unclear D gene. Germline values: CDR1 DFQATT, CDR2 SNEGSKA (reference sequence). This CDR3 is 13 amino acids long. The V end lost 7 bases, the J end lost 0 bases, and 10 bases lay between the germline ends. This CDR3 reads CSVAGPSGNTIYF. The CDR3 region has the DNA TGCAGTGTCGCAGGTCCCTCTGGAAACACCATATATTTT.

This clonotype was seen ten or more times. The rearrangement links TRBV6-5 to TRBJ2-7, with D maybe TRBD2 (6 bases). Germline V CDR1 and CDR2: MNHEY, SVGAGI. The V gene lost 5 bases and the J gene lost 2 bases, with 19 bases spanning the gap. This CDR3 comprises 16 residues. The CDR3 protein is CASSRGAGTVTYEQYF. The CDR3 region has the DNA TGTGCCAGCAGTAGAGGCGCCGGGACTGTTACCTACGAGCAGTACTTC.

This clonotype was found many times. V and J are TRBV9 and TRBJ1-3; a possible D gene is TRBD1 (6 bases). This CDR3 comprises 16 residues. The V gene's germline CDR1 is SGDLS and CDR2 YYNGEE. The germline V and J ends were trimmed by 1 base and 0 bases, with 11 bases remaining between them. The CDR3 DNA is TGTGCCAGCAGCGTACGGGGGGCTGACTCTGGAAACACCATATATTTT. Its protein is CASSVRGADSGNTIYF. The whole variable domain, filled in from reference TRBV9 and TRBJ1-3, reads DSGVTQTPKHLITATGQRVTLRCSPRSGDLSVYWYQQSLDQGLQFLIQYYNGEERAKGNILERFSAQQFPDLHSELNLSSLELGDSALYFCASSVRGADSGNTIYFGEGSWLTVV.

Comments on this clonotype: A much larger clone differs from this one at a single base, so this may be a read error. This chain joins TRBV3-1 and TRBJ2-7; tentative D call: TRBD1 (5 bases). The V and J ends lost 0 bases and 6 bases respectively, with 12 bases between them. The CDR3 loop spans 14 amino acids. The germline V gene encodes CDR1 LGHDT and CDR2 YNNKEL (reference sequence). The CDR3 reads CASSQDWTRREQYF. DNA for the CDR3: TGTGCCAGCAGCCAAGATTGGACACGGCGCGAGCAGTACTTC.

At least ten counts were recorded for this clonotype. V usage is TRBV12-3 or TRBV12-4 and J usage is TRBJ1-5; D not certain. This CDR3 spans 17 amino acids. The V end lost 4 bases, the J end lost 2 bases, and 18 bases lay between the germline ends. The CDR3 reads CASSSTTLGRGNQPQHF. DNA of the CDR3: TGTGCCAGCAGTTCCACCACATTGGGGAGGGGCAATCAGCCCCAGCATTTT.

This clonotype was seen at least ten times. The chain joins TRBV20-1 to TRBJ2-3; 10 bases match TRBD2. V trimming: 3 bases; J trimming: 3 bases; junction bases outside the gene matches: 9. The CDR3 has 16 residues. Germline V gives CDR1 DFQATT, CDR2 SNEGSKA (reference sequence). The DNA for the CDR3 is TGCAGTGCTAGCGCCCTTAGCGGGGGGACAACAGATACGCAGTATTTT. Amino acids: CSASALSGGTTDTQYF.

At least ten counts were recorded for this clonotype. This chain uses TRBV11-2 with TRBJ1-2; D possibly corresponds to TRBD1 (5 bases). The CDR3 runs to 14 residues. CDR1 is SGHAT and CDR2 is FQNNGV in the germline V gene. Between the trimmed V and J ends, which lost 1 base and 5 bases, there was a span of 11 bases. CDR3 amino acids: CASSLAGTQYGYTF. Written as DNA, the CDR3 is TGTGCCAGCAGCTTAGCGGGGACGCAATATGGCTACACCTTC.

A few counts support this clonotype. The chain has TRBV5-1 and TRBJ1-1, with 7 bases fitting TRBD1. CDR1 and CDR2 (germline): SGHRS, YFSETQ. This CDR3 comprises 15 residues. After removal of 7 bases from V and 0 bases from J, the junction contained 9 bases not matched to a gene. CDR3 in amino acids: CASRSGDRVNTEAFF. The CDR3 coding sequence is TGCGCCAGCCGCTCGGGCGACAGGGTGAACACTGAAGCTTTCTTT.

This clonotype was found many times. V gene TRBV29-1 combines with J gene TRBJ1-2; TRBD1 matches at 9 bases. Losses at the gene ends were 5 bases for V and 9 bases for J; bases not matched to a gene: 7. Germline CDR1 SQVTM, CDR2 ANQGSEA. This CDR3 comprises 12 residues. CDR3: CSVRGTGNSYTF. The DNA for the CDR3 is TGCAGCGTTCGCGGGACAGGGAACAGCTACACCTTC.